This TCR beta chain was profiled in a study of liver allograft versus peripheral blood T cells. Study at large: The study compared liver allograft T cell receptor repertoires against peripheral blood repertoires of liver transplant recipients.

CDR1 and CDR2 from the germline V gene are MDHEN and SYDVKM. CDR3 length: 16 residues. Whole-study findings and limits: Liver allograft repertoires of T cell receptors reportedly diverged from peripheral blood repertoires.

A remark on this clonotype: The antigen is not known. The junction and the germline gene differ at one end; a read error may be behind it.

MiXCR, applied by TCRdb to the reads, yields one record per CDR3 protein. This table has more than 1,500 distinct CDR3 sequences, roughly 15% appearing once. The chain couples TRBV28 to TRBJ2-7; TRBD2 matches 14 bases. The TCR was taken from a human patient who had a liver transplant. Among the T cells, some may be from the graft donor. CDR3 amino acids: CVSSLTGTSGRYEQYF. CDR3 sequence (DNA): TGTGTCAGCAGTCTGACCGGGACTAGCGGGAGATACGAGCAGTACTTC.